This T cell receptor (beta chain) was sequenced for a study of cytomegalovirus exposure and HLA in healthy donors. Across the study: Among 150 million to 200 million T cells, an earlier analysis found 117 million unique TCR beta sequences.

As to this clone: Its specificity is unknown.

Whole-study results and caveats: Equally common other TCR beta chains were less clonally expanded than HLA-associated ones, a later analysis found.

The PCR used 60 Vbeta and 13 Jbeta primers. TCRdb keeps only in-frame clones here, not all; method: immunoSEQ multiplex PCR. The table lists 90,000 to 150,000 clones, 80% to 90% of them singletons. Sample: PBMCs. The TCR comes from a man between 35 and 55 years old in good health and CMV-seronegative.

CDR3 sequence (DNA): TGTGCCAGCAGTAACACTCTAGCGGGAGTTGAGCAGTTCTTC. It yields the protein CASSNTLAGVEQFF. The chain recombines TRBV6-5 with TRBJ2-1, with 10 bases matching TRBD2. The J segment lost 9 bases and the V segment lost 5 bases, leaving 7 bases of the junction unmatched. In germline, CDR1 is MNHEY, CDR2 SVGAGI. The CDR3 length is 14 residues.